This record looks at one T cell receptor beta chain sequence and its context. The clone's antigen remains unknown. One base away there is no much larger clone; base qualities are not given. This sample was included in a study of shared T cell receptors in the human thymus (dated by TCRdb to about 2021). Regarding the research as a whole: The study investigated the way shared, self-reactive T-cell receptor alpha chains are produced in the human thymus.

Library preparation used the immunoSEQ multiplex PCR assay. The table was pulled from immuneACCESS by TCRdb, which kept in-frame rearrangements only. Such tables lose some clones; where checked, under half of the loss comes from unresolved V genes, and the rest has no known cause. The sample table contains approximately 400,000 clones; only one count was recorded for over 90% of them. The ten biggest clones cover roughly 0.02% of the sample. The germline V gene encodes CDR1 LNHDA and CDR2 SQIVND (reference sequence). The CDR3 covers 16 residues, taking in both the cysteine and the phenylalanine. Only the CDR3 part of the read is kept: 48 bases, read in frame from the first base. The trim is 4 bases for V and 2 bases for J, with a gap of 14 bases between the germline ends.

The V gene is TRBV19 and the J gene is TRBJ2-2; the D region possibly corresponds to TRBD2 (5 bases align). Sequencing was done on a sample of thymocytes. The source of this sequence is a human donor. The CDR3 protein is CASSTDPDFNTGELFF. The DNA sequence follows: TGTGCCAGTAGTACGGACCCGGACTTCAACACCGGGGAGCTGTTTTTT. The variable domain in full, with residues beyond the CDR3 obtained from the reference TRBV19 and TRBJ2-2 genes, is DGGITQSPKYLFRKEGQNVTLSCEQNLNHDAMYWYRQDPGQGLRLIYYSQIVNDFQKGDIAEGYSVSREKKESFPLTVTSAQKNPTAFYLCASSTDPDFNTGELFFGEGSRLTVL.